This TCR beta chain was recovered during a study of CD8+ T cells in alopecia areata. General observations from the study: More clonal than normal scalp was lesional scalp, particularly alopecia totalis/universalis.

Germline V gene lookup returns CDR1 MGHRA and CDR2 YSYEKL. The germline V and J ends were trimmed by 4 bases and 4 bases, with 11 bases remaining between them. CDR3 length: 14 residues. Sequencing used cDNA as its template, made by extracting RNA and reverse transcribing it. Method: immunoSEQ multiplex PCR; TCRdb's copy keeps in-frame clones and lacks some. The repertoire consists of under 75,000 clones, with 45% to 50% occurring once and the leading ten covering about 15%. On this clone itself: Its specificity is unknown.

The receptor was isolated from a human donor with alopecia areata. V gene TRBV4-1 combines with J gene TRBJ2-1, with D tentatively TRBD2 (5 bases). Sequenced here: CD8+ T cells sorted from blood, sampled at week 0. CDR3 amino acids: CASSLRLTYNEQFF. CDR3 sequence (DNA): TGCGCCAGCAGCCTTAGACTAACGTACAATGAGCAGTTCTTC.